This entry features one TCR beta chain sequence. CDR1 and CDR2 from the germline V gene are MNHNY and SVGAGI (reference sequence). V was pared by 5 bases and J by 2 bases, with 10 bases between. The CDR3 sequence is 13 residues long. These data originate in a study of shared T cell receptors in the human thymus. Only in-frame clones appear in the TCRdb table, and some are missing; sequencing was by immunoSEQ multiplex PCR. In the table there are fewer than 700,000 clones, approximately 88% of which are singletons. These data are also associated with another study on human thymus T cells. That investigation notes: The people who donated were healthy Finnish babies having corrective surgery for congenital heart defects. Resections from corrective heart surgery supplied the thymus tissue. Apparent bias marked the V and J gene usage of thymic and blood repertoires. There were highly overlapping thymic repertoires among unrelated individuals, as related research reported.

V gene TRBV6-6 combines with J gene TRBJ2-7; D gene unclear. This clonotype was sampled from a boy younger than two with a congenital heart defect. The sequencing input was thymocytes. CDR3 in DNA: TGTGCCAGCAGTGACCGGGTCACCTACGAGCAGTACTTC. Translated, it gives CASSDRVTYEQYF.